What follows are 25 T cell receptor beta chains derived from one specimen sequenced in a study of radiation and T cells in renal cell carcinoma. This sample's time point: blood 2 weeks post-SBRT. Treatment of the sample: 15 Gy SBRT to primary tumor, nephrectomy 4 weeks later. Assay used: immunoSEQ multiplex PCR; TCRdb lists only in-frame clones, some missing. The profile covers tens of thousands of clones, with 70% to 80% appearing a single time and over 6% taken by the ten largest. The sample in question was blood, obtained from a patient whose treatment included radiotherapy and nephrectomy. The source of these receptors is a man aged 55 to 70 with renal cell carcinoma.

V usage is TRBV30 and J usage is TRBJ2-7, with D possibly matching TRBD2 (6 bases). This CDR3 has 13 amino acids. The V gene lost 2 bases and the J gene lost 5 bases, with 13 bases spanning the gap. CDR1 is GTSNPN and CDR2 is SVGIG in the germline V gene (reference sequence). The CDR3 region is CAWSSGSPHEQYV. The CDR3 DNA reads as TGTGCCTGGAGTTCCGGGAGCCCCCACGAGCAGTACGTC.

The CDR3 nucleotides are TGTGCCAGCAGCTTAGCCGGGGACTATGGCTACACCTTC. This encodes CASSLAGDYGYTF. The chain couples TRBV7-9 to TRBJ1-2; D call uncertain. The CDR3 sequence is 13 residues long. Germline values: CDR1 SEHNR, CDR2 FQNEAQ (reference sequence). With 0 bases removed from V and 3 bases from J, the gap between germline ends came to 5 bases.

This clone appeared many times. This chain joins TRBV19 and TRBJ2-6, with no clear D. V lost 6 bases, J lost 0 bases, and 9 bases lay in between. In germline, CDR1 is LNHDA, CDR2 SQIVND (reference sequence). This CDR3 is 15 amino acids long. The CDR3 nucleotides read TGTGCCAGTAGAGATACCAGCTCTGGGGCCAACGTCCTGACTTTC. Amino acids: CASRDTSSGANVLTF.

The V call is TRBV9, the J call TRBJ2-5, with D possibly called TRBD1 or TRBD2 (5 bases each). Germline CDR1 is SGDLS and CDR2 is YYNGEE. With 0 bases removed from V and 3 bases from J, the gap between germline ends came to 12 bases. The CDR3 totals 15 residues. CDR3 region: CASSVGSTAEETQYF. In nucleotides, the CDR3 is TGTGCCAGCAGCGTAGGATCGACAGCGGAAGAGACCCAGTACTTC.

This chain connects TRBV10-3 to TRBJ2-5; D might be TRBD1 (5 bases). The CDR3 extends over 14 amino acids. Trimming cost V 1 base and J 3 bases, with 9 bases left between them. Germline CDR1 ENHRY, CDR2 SYGVKD. This CDR3 reads CAISEYQGEETQYF. The DNA for the CDR3 is TGTGCCATCAGTGAGTACCAGGGCGAAGAGACCCAGTACTTC.

This rearrangement joins TRBV27 to TRBJ1-1; D remains ambiguous. In germline, CDR1 is MNHEY, CDR2 SMNVEV (reference sequence). CDR3 length: 13 residues. V lost 7 bases and J lost 1, with 10 bases in between. Here the CDR3 DNA reads TGTGCCAGCACCCTTTCCAGGAACACTGAAGCTTTCTTT. Translated: CASTLSRNTEAFF.

This clone counts as medium-sized. Within the sample, other DNA sequences also encode this same CDR3. This rearrangement joins TRBV7-2 to TRBJ1-5; 7 bases are shared with TRBD1. CDR1 SGHTA and CDR2 FQGNSA come from the germline V gene. V lost 6 bases to trimming and J lost 4 bases; unmatched junction nucleotides: 3. The CDR3 is 13 residues long. CDR3 protein: CASSDRVNQPQHF. In nucleotides, the CDR3 is TGTGCCAGCAGTGACAGGGTGAATCAGCCCCAGCATTTT.

The CDR3 loop is CATSRDRVGYEQYF. In DNA, the CDR3 is TGTGCCACCAGCAGAGATCGAGTCGGGTACGAGCAGTACTTC. V gene TRBV15 combines with J gene TRBJ2-7; D gene ambiguous. The V gene's germline CDR1 is LNHNV and CDR2 YYDKDF (reference sequence). Trimming removed 0 bases at V and 4 bases at J, with 10 bases between. This CDR3 comprises 14 residues. The whole variable domain, filled in from reference TRBV15 and TRBJ2-7, reads DAMVIQNPRYQVTQFGKPVTLSCSQTLNHNVMYWYQQKSSQAPKLLFHYYDKDFNNEADTPDNFQSRRPNTSFCFLDIRSPGLGDTAMYLCATSRDRVGYEQYFGPGTRLTVT.

The chain recombines TRBV2 with TRBJ1-1; no reliable D call. CDR1 SNHLY and CDR2 FYNNEI come from the germline V gene. The CDR3 length is 12 residues. V gave up 5 bases and J gave up 4 bases, with 8 bases separating them. This CDR3 reads CASSPEGTEAFF. The CDR3 DNA sequence: TGTGCCAGCAGTCCTGAGGGCACTGAAGCTTTCTTT.

The chain joins TRBV7-9 to TRBJ1-2, with D unclear. The V end was cut by 2 bases, the J end by 8 bases, with 18 bases between. The CDR3 is 15 amino acids. CDR1 and CDR2 (germline): SEHNR, FQNEAQ (reference sequence). This chain's CDR3 is CASSLLVGVGAGYTF. CDR3 in DNA: TGTGCCAGCAGCTTACTGGTAGGAGTAGGTGCGGGCTACACCTTC.

The rearrangement links TRBV7-2 to TRBJ2-5; 9 positions agree with TRBD1. In germline, CDR1 is SGHTA, CDR2 FQGNSA. CDR3 length: 16 residues. Trimming cost V 2 bases and J 8 bases; bases outside gene matches: 12. As DNA, the CDR3 is TGTGCCAGCAGCTTATCGACAGGGGGGGCGCAGGATACCCAGTACTTC. Translation gives CASSLSTGGAQDTQYF.

The genes are TRBV2 and TRBJ2-1, with 7 bases that match TRBD1. CDR3 length: 14 residues. Germline assignment: CDR1 SNHLY and CDR2 FYNNEI. J was trimmed by 6 bases and V by 6 bases; bases with no gene match: 8. The CDR3 is CASRPGQRANEQFF. The CDR3 coding sequence is TGTGCCAGCAGGCCGGGACAGAGGGCCAATGAGCAGTTCTTC. The whole variable domain, filled in from reference TRBV2 and TRBJ2-1, reads EPEVTQTPSHQVTQMGQEVILRCVPISNHLYFYWYRQILGQKVEFLVSFYNNEISEKSEIFDDQFSVERPDGSNFTLKIRSTKLEDSAMYFCASRPGQRANEQFFGPGTRLTVL.

The V call is TRBV11-3, the J call TRBJ1-1, with D possibly being TRBD1 (6 bases). CDR3 size: 14 residues. V lost 4 bases and J 4 bases, leaving 13 bases between the germline ends. Germline CDR1 SGHNT, CDR2 YENEEA. The CDR3 region has the DNA TGTGCCAGCAGCTCGGCAGGGGTGGGCACTGAAGCTTTCTTT. Amino acid sequence: CASSSAGVGTEAFF. The variable domain in full, completed from reference TRBV11-3 and TRBJ1-1, reads EAGVVQSPRYKIIEKKQPVAFWCNPISGHNTLYWYLQNLGQGPELLIRYENEEAVDDSQLPKDRFSAERLKGVDSTLKIQPAELGDSAVYLCASSSAGVGTEAFFGQGTRLTVV.

The chain uses TRBV28 and TRBJ2-5, with D unclear. Germline values: CDR1 MDHEN, CDR2 SYDVKM. V was trimmed by 1 base and J by 1 base, leaving 7 bases between them. The CDR3 has 14 amino acids. The CDR3 is CASSLSPSQETQYF. The CDR3 region has the DNA TGTGCCAGCAGTTTATCCCCCAGCCAAGAGACCCAGTACTTC.

The V call is TRBV9, the J call TRBJ2-2; D is perhaps TRBD1 or TRBD2 (5 bases each). Trimming left V 4 bases short and J 4 bases short, with 11 bases between. The CDR3 consists of 14 residues. The germline CDR1 and CDR2 sequences are SGDLS and YYNGEE. CDR3 region: CASSLRGATGELFF. The CDR3 DNA is TGTGCCAGCAGCCTCCGAGGGGCCACCGGGGAGCTGTTTTTT.

CDR3 amino acids: CASSSRLRDQNNEQFF. The CDR3 coding sequence is TGTGCCAGTAGTTCCCGACTACGAGACCAAAACAATGAGCAGTTCTTC. The V and J genes are TRBV19 and TRBJ2-1, with D possibly matching TRBD2 (5 bases). The ends were cut back, 5 bases at V and 5 bases at J, with 19 bases in the middle. Germline CDR1 and CDR2: LNHDA and SQIVND (reference sequence). The CDR3 loop spans 16 amino acids.

Only one count was recorded for this clone. The chain carries TRBV13 and TRBJ2-5, with 8 bases that match TRBD1. The DNA matches TRBJ2-7 better at its end, which makes the J call doubtful. From germline, CDR1 is PRHDT and CDR2 FYEKMQ (reference sequence). The CDR3 is 14 residues long. The CDR3 DNA reads TGTGCCAGCAGCCCGACAGGGGCCCGCTACGAGCAGTACTTC. Amino acid sequence: CASSPTGARYEQYF.

The chain recombines TRBV9 with TRBJ1-2; D is possibly TRBD1 (5 bases). The CDR3 totals 16 residues. V gave up 3 bases and J gave up 4 bases, with 19 bases separating them. The germline V gene has CDR1 SGDLS and CDR2 YYNGEE. In nucleotides, the CDR3 is TGTGCCAGCAGCGCAAGGGGACGGGGAGATCGCTATGGCTACACCTTC. As protein: CASSARGRGDRYGYTF.

The rearrangement uses TRBV5-1 and TRBJ2-3; D is unclear. Germline CDR1 is SGHRS and CDR2 is YFSETQ. CDR3 size: 11 residues. The V end was cut by 1 base, the J end by 4 bases, with 1 base between. The CDR3 DNA reads TGCGCCAGCAGCTTGTCAGATACGCAGTATTTT. Amino acids: CASSLSDTQYF.

The chain's CDR3 is CASSQDRSSNQPQHF. The DNA for the CDR3 is TGTGCCAGCAGCCAAGACCGCTCTAGCAATCAGCCCCAGCATTTT. The chain combines TRBV4-2 with TRBJ1-5; D uncertain. Per the germline V gene, CDR1 is LGHNA and CDR2 is YNFKEQ. Between the trimmed V and J ends, which lost 0 bases and 0 bases, there was a span of 6 bases. There are 15 residues in the CDR3.

This chain joins TRBV27 and TRBJ1-1; maybe TRBD1 (6 bases). The germline V gene has CDR1 MNHEY and CDR2 SMNVEV (reference sequence). Trimming left V 5 bases short and J 4 bases short, with 17 bases between. The CDR3 totals 15 residues. DNA for the CDR3: TGTGCCAGCAGTCGGGGCGGGGGCCTGGGCACTGAAGCTTTCTTT. It is translated as CASSRGGGLGTEAFF.

The chain recombines TRBV11-3 with TRBJ2-3, with D maybe TRBD1 (6 bases). CDR3 length equals 15 residues. From germline, CDR1 is SGHNT and CDR2 YENEEA. V dropped 5 bases and J dropped 7 bases, with 19 bases sitting between them. DNA of the CDR3: TGTGCCAGCAGCGTTCGACAAGGAGACAGGTATACGCAGTATTTT. Translating it yields CASSVRQGDRYTQYF. The full variable domain, in which reference TRBV11-3 and TRBJ2-3 provide the parts outside the CDR3, is EAGVVQSPRYKIIEKKQPVAFWCNPISGHNTLYWYLQNLGQGPELLIRYENEEAVDDSQLPKDRFSAERLKGVDSTLKIQPAELGDSAVYLCASSVRQGDRYTQYFGPGTRLTVL.

The CDR3 bases are TGTGCCTCTCTAGGGGGCGGGGCCGATGGCTACACCTTC. Translated: CASLGGGADGYTF. The gene calls are TRBV7-3 and TRBJ1-2; 7 bases map to TRBD1. CDR1 is SGHTA and CDR2 is FQGTGA in the germline V gene. V trimming: 11 bases; J trimming: 6 bases; junction bases outside the gene matches: 12. This CDR3 comprises 13 residues.

CDR3 nucleotide sequence: TGTGCCAGCTCACCGACAGGCGCTAACTATGGCTACACCTTC. Amino acids: CASSPTGANYGYTF. This sequence joins TRBV18 and TRBJ1-2; perhaps TRBD1 as D (6 bases). Germline CDR1 reads KGHSH; CDR2 reads LQKENI. Trimming stripped 3 bases from V and 0 bases from J, with 8 bases between. This CDR3 spans 14 amino acids.

The CDR3 reads CASSLGAETQYF. DNA of the CDR3: TGCGCCAGCAGCTTGGGGGCGGAGACCCAGTACTTC. V usage is TRBV5-1 and J usage is TRBJ2-5, with D unresolved. V lost 0 bases and J lost 5, with 5 bases in between. CDR1 is SGHRS, CDR2 YFSETQ, per germline. This CDR3 is built from 12 residues.